The subject of this entry is one T cell receptor beta chain. Its specificity is not known. These data are taken from a study of graft-versus-host responses after intestinal transplantation. Study conclusions and caveats: Among recipient marrow samples, GvH clones were found; some appeared first in ileum or blood.

V dropped 5 bases and J dropped 0; count of bases not matched to a gene: 12. Germline V gene lookup returns CDR1 SEHNR and CDR2 FQNEAQ (reference sequence). The CDR3 covers 18 residues. TCRdb keeps only in-frame clones here, not all; method: immunoSEQ multiplex PCR. The sample lists about 90,000 clones; roughly four fifths were seen once. This sequence originates from a human donor who received an intestinal transplant. This specimen consisted of unstimulated CD8+ T cells sorted from spleen or lymph node cells, obtained before intestinal transplant. The chain carries TRBV7-9 and TRBJ1-3; 8 nucleotides match TRBD1. In DNA form, the CDR3 reads TGTGCCAGCAGCCCGGCAGGGGGCCAACAGGGCTCTGGAAACACCATATATTTT. Its protein product is CASSPAGGQQGSGNTIYF.